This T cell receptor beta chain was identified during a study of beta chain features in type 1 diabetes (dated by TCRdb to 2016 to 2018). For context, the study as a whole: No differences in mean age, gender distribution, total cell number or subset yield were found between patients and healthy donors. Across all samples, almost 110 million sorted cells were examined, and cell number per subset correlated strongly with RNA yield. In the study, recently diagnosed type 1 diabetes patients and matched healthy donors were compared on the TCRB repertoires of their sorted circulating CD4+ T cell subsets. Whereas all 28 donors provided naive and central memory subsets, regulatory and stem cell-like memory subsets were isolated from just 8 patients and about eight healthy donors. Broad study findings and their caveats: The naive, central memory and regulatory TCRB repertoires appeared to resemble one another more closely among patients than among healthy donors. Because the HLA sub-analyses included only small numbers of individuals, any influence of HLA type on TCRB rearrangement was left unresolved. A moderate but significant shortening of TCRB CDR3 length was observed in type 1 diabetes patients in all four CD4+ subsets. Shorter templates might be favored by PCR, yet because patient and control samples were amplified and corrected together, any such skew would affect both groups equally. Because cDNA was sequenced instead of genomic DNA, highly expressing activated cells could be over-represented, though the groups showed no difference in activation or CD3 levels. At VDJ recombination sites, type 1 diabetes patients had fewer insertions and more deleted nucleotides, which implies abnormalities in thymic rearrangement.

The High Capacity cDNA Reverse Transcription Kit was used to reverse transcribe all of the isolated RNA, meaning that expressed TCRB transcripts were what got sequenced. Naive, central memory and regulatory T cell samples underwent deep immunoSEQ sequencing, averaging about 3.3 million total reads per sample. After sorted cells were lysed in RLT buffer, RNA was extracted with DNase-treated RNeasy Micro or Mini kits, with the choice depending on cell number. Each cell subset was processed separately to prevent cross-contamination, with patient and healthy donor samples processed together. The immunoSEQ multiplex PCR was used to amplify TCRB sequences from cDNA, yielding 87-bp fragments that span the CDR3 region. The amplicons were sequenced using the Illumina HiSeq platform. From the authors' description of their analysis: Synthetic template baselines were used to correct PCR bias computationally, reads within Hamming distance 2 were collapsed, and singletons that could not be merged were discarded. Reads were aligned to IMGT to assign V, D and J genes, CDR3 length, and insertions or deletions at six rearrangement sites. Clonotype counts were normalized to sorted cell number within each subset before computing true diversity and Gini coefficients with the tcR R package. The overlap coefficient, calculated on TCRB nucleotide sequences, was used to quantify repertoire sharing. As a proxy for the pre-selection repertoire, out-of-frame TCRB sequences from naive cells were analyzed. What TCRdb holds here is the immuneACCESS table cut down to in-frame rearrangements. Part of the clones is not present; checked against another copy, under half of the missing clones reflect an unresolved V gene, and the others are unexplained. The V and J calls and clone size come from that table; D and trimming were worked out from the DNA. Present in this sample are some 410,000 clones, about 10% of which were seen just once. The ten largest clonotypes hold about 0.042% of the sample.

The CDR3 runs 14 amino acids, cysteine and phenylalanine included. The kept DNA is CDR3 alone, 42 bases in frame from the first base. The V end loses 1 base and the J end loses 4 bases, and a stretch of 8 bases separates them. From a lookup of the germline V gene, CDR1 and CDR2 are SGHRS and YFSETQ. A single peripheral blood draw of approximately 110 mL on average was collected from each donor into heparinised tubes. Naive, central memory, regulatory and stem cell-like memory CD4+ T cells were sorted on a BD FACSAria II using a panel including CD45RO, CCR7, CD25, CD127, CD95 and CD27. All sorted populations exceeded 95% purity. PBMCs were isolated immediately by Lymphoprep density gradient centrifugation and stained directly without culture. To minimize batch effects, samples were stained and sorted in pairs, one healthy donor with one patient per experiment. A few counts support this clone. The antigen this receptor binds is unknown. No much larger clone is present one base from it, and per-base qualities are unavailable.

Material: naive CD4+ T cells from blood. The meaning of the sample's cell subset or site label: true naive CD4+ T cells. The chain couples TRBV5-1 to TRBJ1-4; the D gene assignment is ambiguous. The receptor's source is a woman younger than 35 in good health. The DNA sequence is TGCGCCAGCAGCTTGAGGAGCTTTAATGAAAAACTGTTTTTT. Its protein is CASSLRSFNEKLFF.